The clone carrying this T cell receptor (beta chain) was detected only a few times. Its antigen is undetermined. A library of TCRbeta sequences, prepared with unique molecular identifiers, was generated. Via MiXCR, TCRdb re-called the PCR reads, giving one row per CDR3 protein. The data contain fewer than 750,000 distinct CDR3 sequences, 25% to 30% of them singletons. The CDR3 runs 15 residues. The V end was cut by 1 base, the J end by 1 base, with 9 bases between. CDR1 and CDR2 (germline): SSHAT, FNYEAQ (reference sequence). The data belong to a study of T-cell reconstitution after alpha-beta-depleted transplantation in children. Study-wide results and caveats: One year post-transplant, T-cell counts and diversity were largely derived from T cells produced anew. High day-60 TCRbeta diversity in some patients came from surviving recipient T cells and thymic progenitors. Alpha-beta T cells about two months after transplant reportedly derived from several hundred expanded graft clones.

This sequence originates from a boy under two years old with Wiskott-Aldrich syndrome, due to receive a stem cell transplant. The chain carries TRBV7-7 and TRBJ2-3; D call uncertain. The specimen comprised PBMCs, sampled before TCRalphabeta/CD19-depleted stem cell transplant. CDR3 DNA sequence: TGTGCCAGCAGCTTAGGACTGTCGGGCACAGATACGCAGTATTTT. It is translated as CASSLGLSGTDTQYF.